The next 27 T cell receptor beta chains were all read from a single sample in a study of tumor and adjacent non-tumor tissue in lung cancer. Three rounds of nested PCR, following a modified ARM-PCR protocol, produced the TCRbeta library. Each CDR3 protein is one row after TCRdb ran MiXCR on the multiplex PCR reads. The data contain 95,000 to 150,000 distinct CDR3 sequences, around three fifths of them singletons. The template was RNA from unsorted bulk tissue. The sequencing input was lung tumor tissue. These receptors originate from a man aged 30 to 45 with non-small cell lung cancer.

This clonotype was detected only a few times. A much more abundant neighbour one base away suggests this may be a read error. Without the conserved terminal phenylalanine or tryptophan, this CDR3 likely stems from a read error. This chain links TRBV12-3 or TRBV12-4 with TRBJ2-2; D call uncertain. Trimming shortened V by 5 bases and J by 3 bases, and 7 bases separated the two germline ends. This CDR3 is built from 13 residues. The CDR3: CASSLIDTGELFI. For the CDR3, the DNA is TGTGCCAGCAGTCTCATAGACACCGGGGAGCTGTTTATT.

The chain links TRBV20-1 to TRBJ2-3, with D possibly being TRBD1 (6 bases). Trimming shortened V by 7 bases and J by 5 bases, and 22 bases separated the two germline ends. Looked up from germline, CDR1 is DFQATT and CDR2 is SNEGSKA (reference sequence). The CDR3 totals 15 residues. CDR3 nucleotide sequence: TGCAGTGTTAGTCGTAGCGCAGGGGCAAGAGATACGCAGTATTTT. Amino acid sequence: CSVSRSAGARDTQYF.

Comments on this clonotype: This CDR3 is missing its conserved last phenylalanine or tryptophan, likely due to a read error. J is TRBJ1-1 and V is TRBV20-1, with a tentative D call TRBD1 (5 bases). The CDR3 extends over 13 amino acids. Germline CDR1 is DFQATT and CDR2 is SNEGSKA (reference sequence). CDR3 nucleotides: TGCAGAGCTAGAGAAACAGGGAACACTGAAGCTTTCATT. Amino acid sequence: CRARETGNTEAFI.

This sequence joins TRBV5-4 and TRBJ2-1; 10 positions agree with TRBD1. The V segment lost 4 bases and the J segment 12 bases; nucleotides outside the gene matches: 19. This CDR3 spans 17 amino acids. Germline V gene sequence: CDR1 SGHNT, CDR2 YYREEE (reference sequence). The CDR3 sequence: CASSVPDRGQFRYVQFF. The CDR3, as DNA: TGTGCCAGCAGCGTGCCAGACAGGGGGCAATTTCGCTATGTGCAGTTCTTC.

This clonotype was detected a few times. Given a much more abundant clone one base away, this may be a read error. The chain has TRBV6-1 and TRBJ2-2; D might be TRBD2 (6 bases). The germline gives CDR1 MNHNS, CDR2 SASEGT. V was cut by 11 bases and J by 1 base, with 11 bases left in between. CDR3 size: 13 residues. The CDR3 loop is CAGGAENTGELFF. The CDR3 nucleotides are TGTGCCGGCGGGGCAGAGAACACCGGGGAGCTGTTTTTT.

This sequence joins TRBV6-6 and TRBJ2-1; 9 positions match TRBD2. The CDR3 runs to 17 residues. Losses at the gene ends were 8 bases for V and 0 bases for J; bases not matched to a gene: 11. Germline V gene sequence: CDR1 MNHNY, CDR2 SVGAGI (reference sequence). In DNA, the CDR3 is TGTGCCAGCCTAGTCGAGGTTAGCGGGAGCTCCTACAATGAGCAGTTCTTC. This encodes CASLVEVSGSSYNEQFF.

A remark on this clonotype: In this CDR3 the conserved last residue, phenylalanine or tryptophan, is missing, so a read error is likely. Here the CDR3 reads CSSPAAGGEAFL. The CDR3 nucleotides read TGTAGTTCTCCGGCGGCCGGCGGTGAAGCTTTCCTT. The chain uses TRBV20-1 and TRBJ1-1, with no clear D. In germline, CDR1 is DFQATT, CDR2 SNEGSKA (reference sequence). This CDR3 has 12 amino acids.

As to this clonotype: A read error may account for a junction end that differs from germline. V gene TRBV20-1 combines with J gene TRBJ2-1; TRBD2 aligns across 8 bases. Germline-derived CDR1 and CDR2 are DFQATT and SNEGSKA (reference sequence). The CDR3 spans 14 residues. The CDR3 nucleotides read TGCTGTGCTAGTTCCCCGACTAGCGTCTATGAGCGGTTCTTC. It specifies CCASSPTSVYERFF.

This clonotype has more than one count but fewer than ten. A much larger clone sits a single nucleotide away, making a read error possible. This chain links TRBV11-2 with TRBJ2-2; 8 nucleotides line up with TRBD2. The V segment lost 10 bases and the J segment 5 bases; nucleotides outside the gene matches: 12. The CDR3 runs to 15 residues. Looked up from germline, CDR1 is SGHAT and CDR2 is FQNNGV. The CDR3 DNA reads as TGTGCCAACACCCTGGGACTAGTGGGAACCGGGGAGCTGTTTTTT. It encodes CANTLGLVGTGELFF.

With regard to this clonotype: This may be a read error, as it is one base from a much larger clone. The chain combines TRBV20-1 with TRBJ2-1; TRBD2 aligns across 8 bases. This CDR3 has 14 amino acids. Unmatched junction bases numbered 7, after V lost 4 bases and J lost 5 bases. The germline gives CDR1 DFQATT, CDR2 SNEGSKA (reference sequence). The CDR3 here is CSAISAGGNNEQFF. CDR3 coding DNA: TGCAGTGCTATAAGTGCGGGGGGCAACAATGAGCAGTTCTTC.

This clonotype was seen at least ten times. The CDR3 region is CASSQDRWSGTDTQYF. CDR3 bases: TGTGCCAGCAGCCAAGATAGATGGTCCGGCACAGATACGCAGTATTTT. The rearrangement uses TRBV4-2 and TRBJ2-3; D uncertain. This CDR3 has 16 amino acids. CDR1 LGHNA and CDR2 YNFKEQ come from the germline V gene. V shed 0 bases and J shed 1 base, with 11 bases lying between them.

Many counts were recorded for this clonotype. The gene calls are TRBV6-5 and TRBJ2-1; 7 positions agree with TRBD1. Per germline, CDR1 MNHEY and CDR2 SVGAGI. V lost 7 bases to trimming and J lost 5 bases; unmatched junction nucleotides: 5. The CDR3 loop spans 13 amino acids. The CDR3 DNA follows: TGTGCCAGCACCGCGACAGGGAACAATGAGCAGTTCTTC. Protein: CASTATGNNEQFF.

Remarks on this clonotype: One end of the junction fails to match germline, which may point to a read error. CDR3 DNA: TGCAGTTCTAGAGATGAGGGGAAGCCCAACTCTGACTATGGCTACACCTTC. Amino acids: CSSRDEGKPNSDYGYTF. V and J are TRBV20-1 and TRBJ1-2; possibly TRBD1 for D (5 bases). Germline V gives CDR1 DFQATT, CDR2 SNEGSKA (reference sequence). The length of the CDR3 is 17 residues.

This clonotype was counted a single time. It may be a read error: a sequence one base away is much more abundant. The chain combines TRBV4-3 with TRBJ2-7; 7 bases line up with TRBD1. Looked up from germline, CDR1 is LGHNA and CDR2 is YSLEER. After removal of 4 bases from V and 3 bases from J, the junction contained 9 bases not matched to a gene. This CDR3 has 15 amino acids. The CDR3 DNA reads TGCGCCAGCAGCCTCGCGACAGGGACACACTACGAGCAGTACTTC. Protein: CASSLATGTHYEQYF.

Concerning this clonotype itself: A much bigger clone sits one base away, suggesting this may be a read error. The rearrangement joins TRBV5-6 to TRBJ1-5, with a weak D call TRBD2 (5 bases). The J call may be wrong; the DNA end is better matched by TRBJ2-3. The germline CDR1 and CDR2 sequences are SGHDT and YYEEEE. CDR3 size: 14 residues. CDR3 amino acids: CASSRGYSNQPQYF. The CDR3 coding sequence is TGTGCCAGCAGCCGAGGGTATAGCAATCAGCCCCAGTATTTT.

Many counts were recorded for this clonotype. This chain connects TRBV7-9 to TRBJ2-5, with D uncertain. This CDR3 region has 13 residues. Trimming left V 4 bases short and J 0 bases short, with 6 bases between. Germline CDR1 is SEHNR and CDR2 is FQNEAQ (reference sequence). The CDR3 bases are TGTGCCAGCAGCTACAAGGACCAAGAGACCCAGTACTTC. It yields the protein CASSYKDQETQYF.

V and J are TRBV10-3 and TRBJ2-7; a possible D gene is TRBD1 (6 bases). V lost 6 bases to trimming and J lost 2 bases, with 11 bases between them. Per the germline V gene, CDR1 is ENHRY and CDR2 is SYGVKD. This CDR3 has 13 residues. CDR3 region: CAIRDKGAYEQYF. CDR3 coding DNA: TGTGCCATCAGGGATAAGGGGGCCTACGAGCAGTACTTC.

The sample holds many counts of this clonotype. The chain recombines TRBV6-5 with TRBJ2-3, with 9 bases matching TRBD1. The CDR3 loop spans 15 amino acids. Trimming removed 2 bases from V and 4 bases from J; junction bases left unmatched: 4. CDR1 is MNHEY, CDR2 SVGAGI, per germline. CDR3 residues: CASSYEDRGADTQYF. In DNA form, the CDR3 reads TGTGCCAGCAGTTACGAGGACAGGGGAGCAGATACGCAGTATTTT.

The chain recombines TRBV6-4 with TRBJ2-2, with D hard to call. The CDR3 runs 13 residues. The V gene lost 0 bases and the J gene lost 3 bases, with 2 bases spanning the gap. Germline CDR1 and CDR2: MRHNA and SNTAGT. The DNA of the CDR3 is TGTGCCAGCAGTGACTCCTACACCGGGGAGCTGTTTTTT. Its protein is CASSDSYTGELFF.

This clonotype was recorded once. This sequence may be a read error, since a much larger clone differs from it by one base. The rearrangement links TRBV12-3 or TRBV12-4 to TRBJ1-5, with a possible D match to TRBD1 (6 bases). With 5 bases removed from V and 11 bases from J, the gap between germline ends came to 16 bases. This CDR3 has 13 residues. CDR3 in DNA: TGTGCCAGCAGTCCATTGGGGGGGCAGTCCCAGCATTTT. Its protein product is CASSPLGGQSQHF.

As regards this clonotype: One junction end does not reproduce the germline sequence, and a read error may be involved. The chain combines TRBV20-1 with TRBJ2-7, with 7 bases fitting TRBD1. CDR3 size: 15 residues. Germline CDR1 is DFQATT and CDR2 is SNEGSKA (reference sequence). The CDR3 DNA follows: TGCAGTCCTAGAGATCAAGGGACAGCCAAGTGGGAGAAGTACTTC. It specifies CSPRDQGTAKWEKYF.

Note on this clonotype: This may come from a read error, since a much larger clone is one base off. No conserved phenylalanine or tryptophan is present at the end of the CDR3, so a read error is the likely explanation. The gene calls are TRBV6-2 or TRBV6-3 and TRBJ2-5, with 10 bases lining up with TRBD2. Trimming cost V 6 bases and J 2 bases; bases outside gene matches: 3. Germline V gene data show CDR1 as MNHEY and CDR2 as SVGEGT. The CDR3 runs to 14 residues. Here the CDR3 reads CASRDSGGQETQYS. CDR3 bases: TGTGCCAGCAGAGATAGCGGGGGGCAAGAGACCCAGTACTCC.

As for this clonotype: A much more abundant neighbour one base away suggests this may be a read error. This chain uses TRBV20-1 with TRBJ2-7; TRBD2 matches at 8 bases. CDR3 length: 13 amino acids. Germline loops: CDR1 DFQATT, CDR2 SNEGSKA (reference sequence). The CDR3 reads CSAGLAGSFEQYF. In DNA form, the CDR3 reads TGCAGTGCCGGGCTAGCGGGCTCCTTCGAGCAGTACTTC.

On this clonotype itself: This may be a read error: a much more frequent sequence differs by one nucleotide. The chain is built from TRBV20-1 and TRBJ2-2; 7 bases are shared with TRBD2. The CDR3 loop spans 16 amino acids. The junction had 6 bases not matched to a gene; V was cut back by 0 bases and J by 2 bases. Germline V gene data show CDR1 as DFQATT and CDR2 as SNEGSKA (reference sequence). The CDR3 loop is CSARDGLEQNTGELFF. The DNA of the CDR3 is TGCAGTGCTAGAGATGGACTAGAGCAAAACACCGGGGAGCTGTTTTTT.

Points on this clonotype: Compared with germline, one end of the junction differs, possibly owing to a read error. The V and J genes are TRBV4-1 and TRBJ2-2; 10 bases match TRBD2. This CDR3 has 17 amino acids. Per germline, CDR1 MGHRA and CDR2 YSYEKL. The CDR3 reads CVSSQDSGGAHTGELFF. The CDR3 DNA reads as TGCGTCAGCAGCCAAGACAGCGGGGGGGCGCACACCGGGGAGCTGTTTTTT.

This clonotype was observed a handful of times. Just one base apart from a much larger clone, this may be a read error. V gene TRBV29-1 combines with J gene TRBJ1-1; D is undetermined. This CDR3 has 12 residues. Germline CDR1 SQVTM, CDR2 ANQGSEA. The CDR3 DNA is TGCAACGTTGGGGAGGGGAACACTGAAGCTTTCTTT. As protein: CNVGEGNTEAFF.

Concerning this clonotype itself: A much larger clone lies one base from this, so it may be a read error. This likely comes from a read error, as the CDR3 has no conserved phenylalanine or tryptophan at its end. The chain links TRBV12-3 or TRBV12-4 to TRBJ1-6; TRBD1 agrees at 8 bases. The CDR3 spans 13 residues. Germline trimming cut 6 bases from V and 8 bases from J; bases unmatched to any gene: 3. CDR3 nucleotide sequence: TGTGCCAGCAGCCCGGACAGGGATTCACCCCTCCACCTT. This encodes CASSPDRDSPLHL.